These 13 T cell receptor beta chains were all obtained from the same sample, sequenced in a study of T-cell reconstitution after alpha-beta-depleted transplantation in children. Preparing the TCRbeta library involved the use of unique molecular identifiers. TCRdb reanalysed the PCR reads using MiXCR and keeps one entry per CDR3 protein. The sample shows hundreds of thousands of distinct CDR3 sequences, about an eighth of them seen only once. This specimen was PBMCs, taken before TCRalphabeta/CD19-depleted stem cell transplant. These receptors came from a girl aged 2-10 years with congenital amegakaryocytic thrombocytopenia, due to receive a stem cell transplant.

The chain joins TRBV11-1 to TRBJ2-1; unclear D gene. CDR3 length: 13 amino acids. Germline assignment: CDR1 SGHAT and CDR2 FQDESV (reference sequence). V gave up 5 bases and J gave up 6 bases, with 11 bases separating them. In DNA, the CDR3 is TGTGCCAGCAGCCTAACTCGGGCCAATGAGCAGTTCTTC. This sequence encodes CASSLTRANEQFF.

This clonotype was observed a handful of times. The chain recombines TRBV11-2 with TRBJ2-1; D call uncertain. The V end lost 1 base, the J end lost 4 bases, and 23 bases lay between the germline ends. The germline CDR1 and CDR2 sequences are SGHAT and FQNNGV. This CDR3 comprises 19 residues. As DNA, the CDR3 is TGTGCCAGCAGCTTAGTCCCGCATGTCACGACTCTAACTTACAATGAGCAGTTCTTC. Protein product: CASSLVPHVTTLTYNEQFF. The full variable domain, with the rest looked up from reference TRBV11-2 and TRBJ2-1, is EAGVAQSPRYKIIEKRQSVAFWCNPISGHATLYWYQQILGQGPKLLIQFQNNGVVDDSQLPKDRFSAERLKGVDSTLKIQPAKLEDSAVYLCASSLVPHVTTLTYNEQFFGPGTRLTVL.

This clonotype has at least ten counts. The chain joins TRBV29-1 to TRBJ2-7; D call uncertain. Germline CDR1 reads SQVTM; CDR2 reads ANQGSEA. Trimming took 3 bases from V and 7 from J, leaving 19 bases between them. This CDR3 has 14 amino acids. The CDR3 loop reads CSVEDPGALGEQYF. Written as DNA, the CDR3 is TGCAGCGTTGAGGACCCAGGAGCCTTGGGTGAGCAGTACTTC.

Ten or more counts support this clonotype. The CDR3 nucleotides are TGCAGCTCCGTCGGGGGTCCTACCTACGAGCAGTACTTC. Its translation is CSSVGGPTYEQYF. The rearrangement joins TRBV29-1 to TRBJ2-7, with D possibly matching TRBD2 (6 bases). Germline V gene lookup returns CDR1 SQVTM and CDR2 ANQGSEA. The CDR3 consists of 13 residues. Trimming took off 8 bases at V and 2 bases at J, with 16 bases between the two ends.

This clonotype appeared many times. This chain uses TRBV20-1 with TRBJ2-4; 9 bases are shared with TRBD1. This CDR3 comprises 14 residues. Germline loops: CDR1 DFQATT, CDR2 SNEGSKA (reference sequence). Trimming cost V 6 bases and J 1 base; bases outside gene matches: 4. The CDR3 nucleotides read TGCAGTGCACAGACAGGGGGGGCCAAAAACATTCAGTACTTC. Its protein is CSAQTGGAKNIQYF.

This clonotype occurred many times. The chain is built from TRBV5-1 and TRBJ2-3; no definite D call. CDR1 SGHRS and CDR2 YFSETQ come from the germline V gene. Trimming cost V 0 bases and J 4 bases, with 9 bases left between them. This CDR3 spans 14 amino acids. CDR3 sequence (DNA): TGCGCCAGCAGCTTGGACTTAATCTCAGATACGCAGTATTTT. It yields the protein CASSLDLISDTQYF.

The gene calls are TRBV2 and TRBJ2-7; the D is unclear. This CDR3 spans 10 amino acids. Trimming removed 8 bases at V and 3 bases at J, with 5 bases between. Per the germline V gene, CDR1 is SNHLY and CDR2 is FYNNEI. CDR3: CASARYEQYF. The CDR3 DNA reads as TGTGCCAGCGCCCGCTACGAGCAGTACTTC.

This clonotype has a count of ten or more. The CDR3 region is CASSHPRRAGGSSYNEQFF. For the CDR3, the DNA is TGTGCCAGCAGCCATCCCCGTCGGGCGGGAGGTAGCTCCTACAATGAGCAGTTCTTC. This chain uses TRBV3-1 with TRBJ2-1; 8 nucleotides line up with TRBD2. The CDR3 is 19 amino acids. The J segment lost 0 bases and the V segment lost 3 bases, leaving 13 bases of the junction unmatched. Germline CDR1 is LGHDT and CDR2 is YNNKEL (reference sequence).

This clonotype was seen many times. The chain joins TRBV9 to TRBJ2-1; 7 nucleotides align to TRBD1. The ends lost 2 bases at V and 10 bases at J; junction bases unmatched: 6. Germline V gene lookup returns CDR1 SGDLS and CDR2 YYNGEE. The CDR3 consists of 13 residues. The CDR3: CASSVYRGTEQFF. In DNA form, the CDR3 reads TGTGCCAGCAGCGTCTACAGGGGAACCGAGCAGTTCTTC.

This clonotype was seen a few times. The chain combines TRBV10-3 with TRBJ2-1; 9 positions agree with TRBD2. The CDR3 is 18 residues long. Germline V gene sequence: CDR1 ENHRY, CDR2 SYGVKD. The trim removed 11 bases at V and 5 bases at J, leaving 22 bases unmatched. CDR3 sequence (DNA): TGTGCCGCCTCGGGGACTGGAATCGGCGGGAGGGCCGACAATGAGCAGTTCTTC. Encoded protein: CAASGTGIGGRADNEQFF.

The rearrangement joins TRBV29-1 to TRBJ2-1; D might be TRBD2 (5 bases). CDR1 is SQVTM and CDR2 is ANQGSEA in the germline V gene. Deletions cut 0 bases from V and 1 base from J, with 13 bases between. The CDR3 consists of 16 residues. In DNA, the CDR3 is TGCAGCGTTGAAGATCGGAGGACGGATTCCTACAATGAGCAGTTCTTC. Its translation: CSVEDRRTDSYNEQFF.

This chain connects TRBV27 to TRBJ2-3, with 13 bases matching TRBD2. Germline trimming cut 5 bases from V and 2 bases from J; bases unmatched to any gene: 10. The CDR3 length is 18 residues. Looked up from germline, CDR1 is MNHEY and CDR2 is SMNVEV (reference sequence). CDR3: CASSLRTSGSLSTDTQYF. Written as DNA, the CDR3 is TGTGCCAGCAGTCTCCGGACTAGCGGGAGCCTTTCCACAGATACGCAGTATTTT.

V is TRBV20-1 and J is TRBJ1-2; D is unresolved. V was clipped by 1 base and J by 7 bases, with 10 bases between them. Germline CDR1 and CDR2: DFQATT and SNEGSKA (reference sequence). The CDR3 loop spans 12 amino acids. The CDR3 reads CSARVPLSGYTF. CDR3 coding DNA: TGCAGTGCTAGAGTTCCCCTCAGTGGCTACACCTTC.